What follows are 17 T cell receptor beta chains derived from one specimen sequenced in a study of T cells after yellow fever vaccination. TCRdb redid the calling of the 5' RACE reads with MiXCR, one entry per CDR3 protein. In the table there are 400,000 to 450,000 distinct CDR3 sequences, approximately 19% of which are singletons. This specimen consisted of PBMCs, obtained before the yellow fever booster vaccination. The source is a man aged 18-30 years who received the YFV17D yellow fever vaccine.

V gene TRBV29-1 combines with J gene TRBJ2-3; D perhaps matches TRBD1 (6 bases). The V gene lost 4 bases and the J gene lost 1 base, with 15 bases spanning the gap. The germline V gene has CDR1 SQVTM and CDR2 ANQGSEA. The CDR3 runs to 15 residues. CDR3 DNA: TGCAGCGTTGTCTTTATTCGACAGGGCACAGATACGCAGTATTTT. This codes for CSVVFIRQGTDTQYF.

The chain uses TRBV4-3 and TRBJ2-3; unclear D gene. In germline, CDR1 is LGHNA, CDR2 YSLEER. V shed 0 bases and J shed 5 bases, with 9 bases lying between them. The CDR3 totals 14 residues. In DNA form, the CDR3 reads TGCGCCAGCAGCCAAGAAGCAACCAGAGATACGCAGTATTTT. Its protein is CASSQEATRDTQYF.

The chain carries TRBV5-1 and TRBJ2-1, with D perhaps given as TRBD1 or TRBD2 (5 bases each). The CDR3 runs 14 residues. The V end lost 4 bases, the J end lost 7 bases, and 15 bases lay between the germline ends. CDR1 is SGHRS and CDR2 is YFSETQ in the germline V gene. The CDR3 nucleotides read TGCGCCAGCAGCACAACGGGGCCGGGGAATGAGCAGTTCTTC. It translates to CASSTTGPGNEQFF. Variable domain in full (rest from reference TRBV5-1 and TRBJ2-1): KAGVTQTPRYLIKTRGQQVTLSCSPISGHRSVSWYQQTPGQGLQFLFEYFSETQRNKGNFPGRFSGRQFSNSRSEMNVSTLELGDSALYLCASSTTGPGNEQFFGPGTRLTVL.

The rearrangement links TRBV18 to TRBJ2-5; 7 positions match TRBD1. CDR3 length: 15 amino acids. V dropped 5 bases and J dropped 1; count of bases not matched to a gene: 7. Per the germline V gene, CDR1 is KGHSH and CDR2 is LQKENI. CDR3 protein: CASSKQTGLQETQYF. The CDR3 DNA reads as TGTGCCAGCTCAAAGCAGACAGGGCTCCAAGAGACCCAGTACTTC.

This clonotype appeared a few times. This sequence joins TRBV6-2 or TRBV6-3 and TRBJ2-7, with D perhaps matching TRBD2 (5 bases). Germline V gene data show CDR1 as MNHEY and CDR2 as SVGEGT. V lost 7 bases and J lost 3, with 10 bases in between. The CDR3 is made up of 12 amino acids. CDR3 sequence: CASTDEGYEQYF. The DNA for the CDR3 is TGTGCCAGCACCGACGAGGGCTACGAGCAGTACTTC.

V and J are TRBV6-5 and TRBJ2-3; D might be TRBD1 or TRBD2, each matching 5 bases. CDR3 length: 14 amino acids. Germline V lookup: CDR1 MNHEY, CDR2 SVGAGI. The V end was cut by 6 bases, the J end by 2 bases, with 12 bases between. The chain's CDR3 is CASRSREYTDTQYF. Written as DNA, the CDR3 is TGTGCCAGCAGGAGCAGGGAGTACACAGATACGCAGTATTTT.

J is TRBJ1-2 and V is TRBV4-3, with D possibly being TRBD1 (6 bases). Between the trimmed V and J ends, which lost 2 bases and 4 bases, there was a span of 14 bases. Germline-derived CDR1 and CDR2 are LGHNA and YSLEER. CDR3 size: 15 residues. Here the CDR3 DNA reads TGCGCCAGCAGCCAAAGTCCCACAGGGTCCTATGGCTACACCTTC. Protein product: CASSQSPTGSYGYTF.

This chain links TRBV3-1 with TRBJ2-2; the D gene is possibly TRBD1 (6 bases). The CDR3 runs to 15 residues. CDR1 LGHDT and CDR2 YNNKEL come from the germline V gene (reference sequence). Trimming took 2 bases from V and 5 from J, leaving 12 bases between them. For the CDR3, the DNA is TGTGCCAGCAGCCAACGGGACACCGCAACCGGGGAGCTGTTTTTT. This codes for CASSQRDTATGELFF.

The chain employs TRBV6-1 and TRBJ2-5; TRBD1 matches at 7 bases. V gave up 2 bases and J gave up 1 base; unmatched junction bases: 4. CDR1 is MNHNS and CDR2 is SASEGT in the germline V gene. The CDR3 runs to 15 residues. The CDR3 is CASSEPGQAQETQYF. The CDR3, as DNA: TGTGCCAGCAGTGAACCTGGACAGGCCCAAGAGACCCAGTACTTC.

This clonotype appeared a few times. This chain links TRBV24-1 with TRBJ1-4; D is undetermined. The CDR3 runs to 17 residues. The ends were cut back, 3 bases at V and 5 bases at J, with 18 bases in the middle. The germline V gene encodes CDR1 KGHDR and CDR2 SFDVKD. This CDR3 is CATSDGRGIGGNEKLFF. The CDR3 DNA reads TGTGCCACCAGTGATGGACGCGGGATCGGAGGCAATGAAAAACTGTTTTTT.

Only a few counts were recorded for this clonotype. V usage is TRBV5-1 and J usage is TRBJ2-7, with D perhaps matching TRBD1 (7 bases). Trimming stripped 0 bases from V and 0 bases from J, with 13 bases between. CDR3 length: 16 residues. CDR1 and CDR2 (germline): SGHRS, YFSETQ. The chain's CDR3 is CASSLAPGGISYEQYF. DNA for the CDR3: TGCGCCAGCAGCTTGGCCCCAGGGGGGATCTCCTACGAGCAGTACTTC.

This clonotype was picked up a small number of times. The chain recombines TRBV7-2 with TRBJ2-3, with D possibly being TRBD2 (6 bases). In germline, CDR1 is SGHTA, CDR2 FQGNSA. The V end lost 4 bases, the J end lost 6 bases, and 14 bases lay between the germline ends. The CDR3 runs 14 residues. The CDR3 sequence: CASSSSLALDTQYF. The CDR3 DNA follows: TGTGCCAGCAGCTCGAGCCTAGCGCTCGATACGCAGTATTTT.

CDR3 bases: TGTGCCAGCAGCTTGGGCAGAAAGGAGGACATTCAGTACTTC. Protein: CASSLGRKEDIQYF. The chain combines TRBV13 with TRBJ2-4; D may be TRBD2 (5 bases). CDR3 length: 14 amino acids. V was cut by 3 bases and J by 8 bases, with 14 bases left in between. Germline values: CDR1 PRHDT, CDR2 FYEKMQ (reference sequence).

The rearrangement joins TRBV27 to TRBJ1-4, with unresolved D. Trimming pared 3 bases from V and 1 base from J, leaving 6 bases between. CDR3 size: 14 residues. In germline, CDR1 is MNHEY, CDR2 SMNVEV (reference sequence). The CDR3 DNA reads TGTGCCAGCAGTTTTTGGGGAACTAATGAAAAACTGTTTTTT. Translated: CASSFWGTNEKLFF.

V and J are TRBV20-1 and TRBJ1-2, with a possible D match to TRBD1 (6 bases). V was pared by 6 bases and J by 8 bases, with 10 bases between. CDR1 is DFQATT, CDR2 SNEGSKA, per germline (reference sequence). The length of the CDR3 is 10 residues. CDR3 sequence (DNA): TGCAGTGCGACCGGGGGCGGCTACACCTTC. It codes for CSATGGGYTF.

The V call is TRBV7-2, the J call TRBJ2-7; D unresolved. This CDR3 has 12 residues. V was clipped by 6 bases and J by 6 bases, with 12 bases between them. Germline V gene sequence: CDR1 SGHTA, CDR2 FQGNSA. For the CDR3, the DNA is TGTGCCAGCAGTTTCACCGGGCGCGAGCAGTACGTC. Protein: CASSFTGREQYV.

This clonotype has more than one count but fewer than ten. J is TRBJ2-1 and V is TRBV5-4, with TRBD2 as a possible D gene (5 bases). The CDR3 is made up of 15 amino acids. The germline CDR1 and CDR2 sequences are SGHNT and YYREEE (reference sequence). Trimming left V 3 bases short and J 3 bases short, with 13 bases between. In DNA form, the CDR3 reads TGTGCCAGCAGCTCGAGCGGATACGGCTACAATGAGCAGTTCTTC. It encodes CASSSSGYGYNEQFF.